A selection of T cell receptor beta chains follows, all from one sample in a study of blood T cell repertoires in COVID-19. Repertoires were generated with immunoSEQ multiplex PCR, while TCRdb's copy carries only in-frame clones and drops some. The table has fewer than 300,000 clones, roughly nine tenths seen once. Sequencing used peripheral blood. The receptor set was obtained from a woman between 25 and 40 years old with COVID-19, enrolled during active disease. CDR3s include the opening cysteine and the closing phenylalanine or tryptophan. The order of the fields is CDR3 protein, CDR3 DNA, V gene, clone size, D gene, J gene. A D gene is named only where the DNA matches it firmly. Expanded clones get a size class; other rows say once, few or many, or leave the size out.

cdr3_aa: CASSRLAKSYEQYF
cdr3_nt: TGCGCCAGCAGCCGTCTAGCGAAATCCTACGAGCAGTACTTC
v_call: TRBV10-2
clone_size: once
d_call: .
j_call: TRBJ2-7

cdr3_aa: CASIPSGGLSSYNEQFF
cdr3_nt: TGTGCCAGTATACCCTCGGGAGGCCTGAGCTCCTACAATGAGCAGTTCTTC
v_call: TRBV19
clone_size: once
d_call: TRBD2
j_call: TRBJ2-1

cdr3_aa: CASSAAAGGYNEQFF
cdr3_nt: TGTGCCAGCAGTGCTGCAGCGGGAGGTTACAATGAGCAGTTCTTC
v_call: TRBV2
clone_size: .
d_call: TRBD2
j_call: TRBJ2-1

cdr3_aa: CASSLSGSTDTQYF
cdr3_nt: TGTGCCAGCAGCTTGAGCGGGAGCACAGATACGCAGTATTTT
v_call: TRBV5-4
clone_size: .
d_call: .
j_call: TRBJ2-3

cdr3_aa: CASSEWSRGRFNEKLFF
cdr3_nt: TGTGCCAGCAGTGAATGGTCCAGGGGGCGTTTTAATGAAAAACTGTTTTTT
v_call: TRBV2
clone_size: once
d_call: TRBD1
j_call: TRBJ1-4

cdr3_aa: CAISRGLAGGPLNEQFF
cdr3_nt: TGTGCCATCAGTCGTGGACTAGCGGGAGGGCCGTTGAATGAGCAGTTCTTC
v_call: TRBV10-3
clone_size: once
d_call: TRBD2
j_call: TRBJ2-1

cdr3_aa: CASRPNALTGSQPQHF
cdr3_nt: TGTGCCAGCAGACCAAATGCCCTGACAGGGTCTCAGCCCCAGCATTTT
v_call: TRBV7-2
clone_size: .
d_call: TRBD1
j_call: TRBJ1-5

cdr3_aa: CAISATREVGNQPQHF
cdr3_nt: TGTGCCATCAGTGCAACCAGGGAAGTGGGCAATCAGCCCCAGCATTTT
v_call: TRBV10-3
clone_size: .
d_call: .
j_call: TRBJ1-5

cdr3_aa: CASGPLAGGNNEQFF
cdr3_nt: TGCGCCAGCGGTCCCCTTGCGGGAGGGAACAATGAGCAGTTCTTC
v_call: TRBV5-1
clone_size: .
d_call: TRBD2
j_call: TRBJ2-1

cdr3_aa: CASSLALSYEQYF
cdr3_nt: TGTGCCAGCAGCTTGGCTCTGTCCTACGAGCAGTACTTC
v_call: TRBV5-4
clone_size: .
d_call: .
j_call: TRBJ2-7

cdr3_aa: CASSIGTGYNEQFF
cdr3_nt: TGTGCCAGTAGTATAGGAACAGGGTACAATGAGCAGTTCTTC
v_call: TRBV19
clone_size: .
d_call: .
j_call: TRBJ2-1

cdr3_aa: CASSSPGTATPNQETQYF
cdr3_nt: TGCGCCAGCAGCTCGCCCGGGACAGCCACGCCGAATCAAGAGACCCAGTACTTC
v_call: TRBV5-1
clone_size: .
d_call: TRBD1
j_call: TRBJ2-5

cdr3_aa: CASGGSGELFF
cdr3_nt: TGTGCCTCCGGAGGGTCCGGGGAGCTGTTTTTT
v_call: TRBV10-3
clone_size: .
d_call: .
j_call: TRBJ2-2

cdr3_aa: CASSQDSGTVLSYEQYF
cdr3_nt: TGTGCCAGCAGCCAAGATTCAGGGACAGTCCTCTCCTACGAGCAGTACTTC
v_call: TRBV5-6
clone_size: .
d_call: TRBD1
j_call: TRBJ2-7

cdr3_aa: CASSRRDGNYGYTF
cdr3_nt: TGTGCCAGCAGCCGCAGGGATGGAAACTATGGCTACACCTTC
v_call: TRBV11-2
clone_size: .
d_call: .
j_call: TRBJ1-2

cdr3_aa: CASSLEAGGPWNEQFF
cdr3_nt: TGTGCCAGCAGCTTAGAGGCGGGAGGGCCGTGGAATGAGCAGTTCTTC
v_call: TRBV7-6
clone_size: many
d_call: TRBD2
j_call: TRBJ2-1

cdr3_aa: CASSQVRRERRTDTQYF
cdr3_nt: TGTGCCAGCAGCCAAGTCCGGCGGGAGCGACGCACAGATACGCAGTATTTT
v_call: TRBV4-2
clone_size: .
d_call: TRBD2
j_call: TRBJ2-3

cdr3_aa: CASSEHLEIGTEAFF
cdr3_nt: TGCGCCAGCAGTGAGCACCTGGAGATAGGCACTGAAGCTTTCTTT
v_call: TRBV10-1
clone_size: .
d_call: .
j_call: TRBJ1-1

cdr3_aa: CASSPPTGSYNEQFF
cdr3_nt: TGTGCCAGCTCACCACCTACAGGATCCTACAATGAGCAGTTCTTC
v_call: TRBV18
clone_size: .
d_call: .
j_call: TRBJ2-1

cdr3_aa: CASSPQGTGANYGYTF
cdr3_nt: TGTGCCAGCAGCCCCCAGGGGACAGGGGCCAACTATGGCTACACCTTC
v_call: TRBV7-2
clone_size: .
d_call: TRBD1
j_call: TRBJ1-2

cdr3_aa: CASSLGVETGGNYEQYF
cdr3_nt: TGTGCCAGCAGCTTAGGGGTCGAGACAGGGGGTAACTACGAGCAGTACTTC
v_call: TRBV11-2
clone_size: .
d_call: TRBD1
j_call: TRBJ2-7

cdr3_aa: CASSRGQGNQPQHF
cdr3_nt: TGTGCCAGCAGCCGAGGACAGGGCAATCAGCCCCAGCATTTT
v_call: TRBV7-9
clone_size: .
d_call: TRBD1
j_call: TRBJ1-5

cdr3_aa: CASTYRRAGGPNEQFF
cdr3_nt: TGTGCCAGCACCTACCGCCGGGCGGGAGGGCCGAATGAGCAGTTCTTC
v_call: TRBV3-1/TRBV3-2
clone_size: .
d_call: TRBD2
j_call: TRBJ2-1

cdr3_aa: CATSVDSSPGNTIYF
cdr3_nt: TGTGCCACCAGTGTGGACAGCTCACCTGGAAACACCATATATTTT
v_call: TRBV15
clone_size: .
d_call: .
j_call: TRBJ1-3

cdr3_aa: CASSFRDRGNSPLHF
cdr3_nt: TGTGCCAGCAGCTTCCGGGACAGGGGTAACTCACCCCTCCACTTT
v_call: TRBV11-2
clone_size: few
d_call: TRBD1
j_call: TRBJ1-6